This T cell receptor (beta chain) stems from a study of shared clonotypes between healthy human individuals. Repertoires were generated with immunoSEQ multiplex PCR, while TCRdb's copy carries only in-frame clones and drops some. The profile shows about 1.1 million clones, approximately 80% of them singletons. V was clipped by 4 bases and J by 3 bases; unmatched bases: 7. Germline CDR1 reads SGHRS; CDR2 reads YFSETQ. This CDR3 region has 15 residues. The sample comprised memory CD4+ T cells from PBMCs. As for subset: CD45RA-negative fraction. The receptor was isolated from a man aged 18 to 35 in good health. Some clones in this sample may be carry-over from other donors' samples. J is TRBJ1-1 and V is TRBV5-1; TRBD1 aligns across 9 bases. CDR3 DNA: TGCGCCAGCAGCCAGGGACAGGGAGGGGACACTGAAGCTTTCTTT. Encoded protein: CASSQGQGGDTEAFF. Together with reference TRBV5-1 and TRBJ1-1, the CDR3 gives the full variable domain: KAGVTQTPRYLIKTRGQQVTLSCSPISGHRSVSWYQQTPGQGLQFLFEYFSETQRNKGNFPGRFSGRQFSNSRSEMNVSTLELGDSALYLCASSQGQGGDTEAFFGQGTRLTVV.